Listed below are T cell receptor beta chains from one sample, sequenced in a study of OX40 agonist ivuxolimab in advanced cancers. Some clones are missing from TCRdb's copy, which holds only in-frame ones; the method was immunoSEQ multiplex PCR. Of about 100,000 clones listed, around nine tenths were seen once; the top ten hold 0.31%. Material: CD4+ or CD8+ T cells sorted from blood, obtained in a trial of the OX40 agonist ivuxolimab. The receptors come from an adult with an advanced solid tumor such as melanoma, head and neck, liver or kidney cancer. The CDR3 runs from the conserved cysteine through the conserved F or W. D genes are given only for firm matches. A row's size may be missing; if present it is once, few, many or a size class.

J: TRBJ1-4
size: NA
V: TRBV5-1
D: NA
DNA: TGCGCCAGCAGCTTGGGGGCCAGGGCTATGAGTGAAAAACTGTTTTTT
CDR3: CASSLGARAMSEKLFF

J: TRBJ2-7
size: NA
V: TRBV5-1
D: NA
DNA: TGCGCCAGCAGCTTAGACCCAGCGGGCCGAGAGCAGTACTTC
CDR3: CASSLDPAGREQYF

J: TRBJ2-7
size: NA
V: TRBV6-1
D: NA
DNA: TGTGCCAGCAGTGACACTCGGTCCGCTCCTTACGAGCAGTACTTC
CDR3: CASSDTRSAPYEQYF

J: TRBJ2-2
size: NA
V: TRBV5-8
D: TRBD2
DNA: TGTGCCAGCAGCTTGGGACTAGCGCTGAACACCGGGGAGCTGTTTTTT
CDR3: CASSLGLALNTGELFF

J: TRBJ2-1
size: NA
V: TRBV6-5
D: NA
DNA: TGTGCCAGCTCCCCTTTGAGTCGGGGGAACAATGAGCAGTTCTTC
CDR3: CASSPLSRGNNEQFF

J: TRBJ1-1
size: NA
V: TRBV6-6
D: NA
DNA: TGTGCCAGCAGCCTGACCCGGGGCACTGAAGCTTTCTTT
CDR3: CASSLTRGTEAFF

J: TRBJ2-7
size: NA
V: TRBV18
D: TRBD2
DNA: TGTGCCAGCTCACCACTGAGTAGCGGGGGGACCTACGAGCAGTATTTC
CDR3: CASSPLSSGGTYEQYF

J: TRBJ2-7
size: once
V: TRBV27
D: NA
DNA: TGTGCCAGCAGTTTAAGGGGAGGGACAAACTACGAGCAGTACTTC
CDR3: CASSLRGGTNYEQYF

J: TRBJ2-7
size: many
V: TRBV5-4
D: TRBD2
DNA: TGTGCCAGCAGTCTCCTCGCGGGGGGGCCCTACGAGCAGTACTTC
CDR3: CASSLLAGGPYEQYF

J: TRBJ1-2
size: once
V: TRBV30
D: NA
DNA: TGTGCCTGGAGTGTACGAAGGGGCATCTATGGCTACACCTTC
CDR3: CAWSVRRGIYGYTF

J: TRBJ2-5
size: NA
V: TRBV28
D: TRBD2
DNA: TGTGCCAGCAGTTGGAGCGGGAGAGAGACCCAGTACTTC
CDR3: CASSWSGRETQYF